The clone carrying this T cell receptor beta chain was seen once. These data are taken from a study of OX40 agonist ivuxolimab in advanced cancers. V lost 0 bases and J 0 bases, leaving 7 bases between the germline ends. Per germline, CDR1 SGHRS and CDR2 YFSETQ. The CDR3 totals 15 residues. Libraries were prepared by immunoSEQ multiplex PCR; TCRdb keeps only in-frame clonotypes and omits some of them. The sample yields 65,000 to 85,000 clones, around 90% seen once. V usage is TRBV5-1 and J usage is TRBJ1-3; D may be TRBD1 (5 bases). The TCR sequence derives from an adult with an advanced solid tumor such as melanoma, head and neck, liver or kidney cancer. The specimen comprised CD4+ or CD8+ T cells sorted from blood, sampled in a trial of the OX40 agonist ivuxolimab. CDR3 sequence (DNA): TGCGCCAGCAGCTTGGAGGGGCACTCTGGAAACACCATATATTTT. Translation gives CASSLEGHSGNTIYF.